The rows below give T cell receptor beta chains drawn from one sample of a study of T cell repertoires in cytomegalovirus infection. TCRdb recomputed calls from the reads with MiXCR, one row per CDR3 protein. The table includes about 890,000 distinct CDR3 sequences, roughly a third detected once. Antigens of these TCRs are unknown. The specimen was cultured CD8+ T cells from PBMCs, collected from culture after CMV antigen stimulation. The receptors stem from a human donor in good health (CMV status not recorded). Some clones in this sample may be carry-over from other donors' samples. The CDR3 runs from the conserved cysteine through the conserved F or W. The D gene is left open where the match is weak.

CDR3 protein: CATSSGETQYF
J gene: TRBJ2-5
D gene: NA
V gene: TRBV15

CDR3 protein: CASSLPTANYGYTF
J gene: TRBJ1-2
D gene: NA
V gene: TRBV18

CDR3 protein: CASSLERGGDNEQFF
J gene: TRBJ2-1
D gene: TRBD2
V gene: TRBV7-9

CDR3 protein: CASKRQGFYNEQFF
J gene: TRBJ2-1
D gene: TRBD1
V gene: TRBV7-9

CDR3 protein: CASSPYGLAGEQFF
J gene: TRBJ2-1
D gene: TRBD2
V gene: TRBV7-8

CDR3 protein: CASSLGGVEGYTF
J gene: TRBJ1-2
D gene: NA
V gene: TRBV7-9

CDR3 protein: CAISERQANTGELFF
J gene: TRBJ2-2
D gene: NA
V gene: TRBV10-3

CDR3 protein: CASRQGGEQYF
J gene: TRBJ2-7
D gene: NA
V gene: TRBV10-2

CDR3 protein: CARHEWNTEAFF
J gene: TRBJ1-1
D gene: NA
V gene: TRBV2

CDR3 protein: CASSLLGQGDEQFF
J gene: TRBJ2-1
D gene: NA
V gene: TRBV27

CDR3 protein: CASSLTSGGDNTDTQYF
J gene: TRBJ2-3
D gene: TRBD2
V gene: TRBV7-9

CDR3 protein: CASSYGRGVEETQYF
J gene: TRBJ2-5
D gene: NA
V gene: TRBV6-6

CDR3 protein: CASSLEGGRSSYNEQFF
J gene: TRBJ2-1
D gene: NA
V gene: TRBV7-8

CDR3 protein: CASSIWAAGNTIYF
J gene: TRBJ1-3
D gene: NA
V gene: TRBV19

CDR3 protein: CASSYSQGGTYEQYF
J gene: TRBJ2-7
D gene: TRBD2
V gene: TRBV6-5

CDR3 protein: CASSLWTVLNSPLHF
J gene: TRBJ1-6
D gene: NA
V gene: TRBV7-2